Presented here are 13 T cell receptor beta chains from one specimen sequenced in a study of STAT5B mutations in CD4+ large granular lymphocyte leukemia (dated by TCRdb to between 2020 and 2023). The library was made by the immunoSEQ multiplex PCR assay. TCRdb re-hosts the immuneACCESS table, in-frame sequences only. Its copies lack some clones; in the studies checked, an unresolved V gene accounts for under half of them, and the cause for the rest is not known. This sample is represented by about 40,000 clones; roughly 80% of them were singletons. The ten largest make up 0.3% to 0.35% of the sample. The sample was CD4+ T cells from blood buffy coats. Source of these receptors: a human donor in good health.

The chain combines TRBV7-7 with TRBJ2-5; D may be TRBD1 or TRBD2 (6 bases each). Germline CDR1 SSHAT, CDR2 FNYEAQ (reference sequence). This CDR3 is 14 amino acids long. V lost 5 bases to trimming and J lost 7 bases, with 17 bases between them. As DNA, the CDR3 is TGTGCCAGCAGCCCCTATGGGGGGCAGGGGACCCAGTACTTC. This encodes CASSPYGGQGTQYF.

J is TRBJ1-1 and V is TRBV6-1; D is possibly TRBD1 (5 bases). Looked up from germline, CDR1 is MNHNS and CDR2 is SASEGT. The length of the CDR3 is 14 residues. V dropped 6 bases and J dropped 3 bases, with 14 bases sitting between them. The CDR3 DNA reads as TGTGCCAGCAGCGTCGACTGGGGGGACACTGAAGCTTTCTTT. Translating it yields CASSVDWGDTEAFF.

This chain links TRBV27 with TRBJ2-3; 10 bases match TRBD1. Trimming took 0 bases from V and 4 from J; bases not matched to a gene: 1. The CDR3 extends over 15 amino acids. Germline CDR1 reads MNHEY; CDR2 reads SMNVEV (reference sequence). CDR3: CASSLSGQGADTQYF. The DNA for the CDR3 is TGTGCCAGCAGTTTATCTGGACAGGGGGCAGATACGCAGTATTTT.

The chain links TRBV10-2 to TRBJ2-1, with 8 bases lining up with TRBD2. With 5 bases clipped from V and 4 bases from J, the junction kept 4 bases outside the gene matches. The CDR3 runs 14 residues. Germline V gene data show CDR1 as WSHSY and CDR2 as SAAADI. The CDR3 coding sequence is TGCGCCAGCAGTTTAGCGGGGTTATACAATGAGCAGTTCTTC. This gives the protein CASSLAGLYNEQFF.

J is TRBJ2-3 and V is TRBV19; the match to TRBD2 covers 13 bases. CDR1 and CDR2 (germline): LNHDA, SQIVND (reference sequence). With 3 bases clipped from V and 6 bases from J, the junction kept 3 bases outside the gene matches. The CDR3 covers 15 residues. Here the CDR3 DNA reads TGTGCCAGTAGTATTGGACTAGCGGGGGTTGATACGCAGTATTTT. It translates to CASSIGLAGVDTQYF. Together with reference TRBV19 and TRBJ2-3, the CDR3 gives the full variable domain: DGGITQSPKYLFRKEGQNVTLSCEQNLNHDAMYWYRQDPGQGLRLIYYSQIVNDFQKGDIAEGYSVSREKKESFPLTVTSAQKNPTAFYLCASSIGLAGVDTQYFGPGTRLTVL.

This clone was detected once. This CDR3 is also generated by other DNA sequences in the sample. This chain links TRBV28 with TRBJ2-5; tentatively, D is TRBD2 (7 bases). Germline lookup yields CDR1 MDHEN and CDR2 SYDVKM. Trimming took off 2 bases at V and 2 bases at J, with 9 bases between the two ends. The length of the CDR3 is 14 residues. CDR3 residues: CASSLAGAQETQYF. CDR3 nucleotides: TGTGCCAGCAGTTTAGCGGGGGCTCAAGAGACCCAGTACTTC.

This chain connects TRBV29-1 to TRBJ2-5, with TRBD1 as a possible D gene (5 bases). Between the trimmed V and J ends, which lost 7 bases and 3 bases, there was a span of 12 bases. The germline CDR1 and CDR2 sequences are SQVTM and ANQGSEA. The CDR3 spans 12 residues. The CDR3 DNA reads as TGCAGCGGGTTGAAAGGGGAAGAGACCCAGTACTTC. This codes for CSGLKGEETQYF. Full variable domain (missing parts from reference TRBV29-1 and TRBJ2-5): SAVISQKPSRDICQRGTSLTIQCQVDSQVTMMFWYRQQPGQSLTLIATANQGSEATYESGFVIDKFPISRPNLTFSTLTVSNMSPEDSSIYLCSGLKGEETQYFGPGTRLLVL.

This chain joins TRBV2 and TRBJ2-5; 11 bases match TRBD2. The CDR3 loop spans 15 amino acids. V trimming: 7 bases; J trimming: 0 bases; junction bases outside the gene matches: 4. CDR1 SNHLY and CDR2 FYNNEI come from the germline V gene. The CDR3 here is CASILAGGNQETQYF. DNA of the CDR3: TGTGCCAGCATTCTAGCGGGGGGCAACCAAGAGACCCAGTACTTC.

The sample holds a few counts of this clone. V and J are TRBV29-1 and TRBJ1-2, with 8 bases matching TRBD1. CDR1 and CDR2 (germline): SQVTM, ANQGSEA. Trimming at V came to 1 base and at J to 3 bases, leaving 10 bases not matched to a gene. This CDR3 contains 16 residues. The CDR3 DNA reads as TGCAGCGTTGAAGGGGGACAGGCCCCGGAGGACTATGGCTACACCTTC. Amino acids: CSVEGGQAPEDYGYTF.

The V and J genes are TRBV9 and TRBJ2-2, with TRBD1 as a possible D gene (5 bases). Between the trimmed V and J ends, which lost 1 base and 0 bases, there was a span of 10 bases. Germline loops: CDR1 SGDLS, CDR2 YYNGEE. The length of the CDR3 is 16 residues. CDR3 coding DNA: TGTGCCAGCAGCGTAATCCAGGGCTCGAACACCGGGGAGCTGTTTTTT. This codes for CASSVIQGSNTGELFF.

This clone was recorded only once. The gene calls are TRBV29-1 and TRBJ2-5, with 10 nucleotides matching TRBD1. The J call could be wrong; TRBJ2-7 is a better fit for the DNA end. This CDR3 is built from 16 residues. The germline gives CDR1 SQVTM, CDR2 ANQGSEA. CDR3 sequence: CSVVFGVGTGVYEQYF. Written as DNA, the CDR3 is TGCAGCGTTGTTTTTGGGGTGGGGACAGGGGTCTACGAGCAGTACTTC.

V gene TRBV9 combines with J gene TRBJ1-5; D is unresolved. Per germline, CDR1 SGDLS and CDR2 YYNGEE. The V and J ends lost 5 bases and 1 base respectively, with 10 bases between them. CDR3 length: 14 amino acids. The CDR3 here is CASSLGWSNQPQHF. In DNA form, the CDR3 reads TGTGCCAGCAGTCTAGGGTGGAGCAATCAGCCCCAGCATTTT.

This chain joins TRBV27 and TRBJ1-3, with D tentatively TRBD1 (5 bases). Trimming left V 5 bases short and J 0 bases short, with 8 bases between. In germline, CDR1 is MNHEY, CDR2 SMNVEV (reference sequence). CDR3 size: 14 residues. The CDR3 protein is CASSAGFSGNTIYF. CDR3 DNA: TGTGCCAGCAGTGCAGGGTTCTCTGGAAACACCATATATTTT.